Below, 19 T cell receptor beta chains from the same sample are listed, as sequenced in a study of long-term antiretroviral therapy in people with HIV. Run at survey level, the immunoSEQ assay was version v3.0. Clones were sequenced by immunoSEQ multiplex PCR, and TCRdb holds only the in-frame ones, with some missing. The sample shows about 16,000 clones, 70% to 85% of them seen only once. This material consisted of unsorted PBMCs, taken 1.5 years before starting antiretroviral therapy. These receptors originate from a woman aged 45-65 years with HIV.

This clone was counted once. CDR3 loop: CASRLGGLDTDTQYF. In DNA form, the CDR3 reads TGCGCCAGCAGGCTGGGGGGGCTTGACACAGATACGCAGTATTTT. The rearrangement uses TRBV10-2 and TRBJ2-3, with D possibly being TRBD2 (7 bases). V lost 6 bases, J lost 2 bases, and 15 bases lay in between. The CDR3 contains 15 residues. The germline V gene encodes CDR1 WSHSY and CDR2 SAAADI.

This rearrangement joins TRBV5-1 to TRBJ2-5, with 10 positions matching TRBD2. V gave up 4 bases and J gave up 4 bases; unmatched junction bases: 7. Germline CDR1 reads SGHRS; CDR2 reads YFSETQ. The CDR3 contains 15 residues. The CDR3 sequence is CASSGSGGASETQYF. The DNA for the CDR3 is TGCGCCAGCAGCGGAAGCGGGGGGGCTTCAGAGACCCAGTACTTC.

V gene TRBV28 combines with J gene TRBJ2-3; D is possibly TRBD2 (7 bases). Looked up from germline, CDR1 is MDHEN and CDR2 is SYDVKM. V was pared by 5 bases and J by 10 bases, with 16 bases between. The CDR3 length is 13 residues. The CDR3 reads CASSPGGLGPQYF. DNA of the CDR3: TGTGCCAGCAGTCCGGGGGGCTTGGGGCCGCAGTATTTT.

This sequence joins TRBV28 and TRBJ1-2; 10 nucleotides line up with TRBD1. V lost 2 bases to trimming and J lost 1 base; unmatched junction nucleotides: 4. Germline V gives CDR1 MDHEN, CDR2 SYDVKM. The CDR3 is 16 residues long. The CDR3 DNA reads TGTGCCAGCAGTTTAGGACAGGGGGGAGTTAACTATGGCTACACCTTC. It is translated as CASSLGQGGVNYGYTF.

This chain uses TRBV30 with TRBJ2-7; D might be TRBD1 or TRBD2, each matching 6 bases. V lost 0 bases to trimming and J lost 3 bases, with 15 bases between them. The CDR3 covers 15 residues. Germline V CDR1 and CDR2: GTSNPN, SVGIG (reference sequence). The CDR3 sequence: CAWSVWSGARYEQYV. The DNA of the CDR3 is TGTGCCTGGAGTGTCTGGTCGGGGGCCCGCTACGAGCAGTACGTC.

V is TRBV4-1 and J is TRBJ2-2; TRBD2 aligns across 7 bases. The CDR3 runs 16 residues. J gave up 0 bases and V 5 bases, and 6 bases lay outside the gene matches. Germline V CDR1 and CDR2: MGHRA, YSYEKL. The CDR3 spells CASSTTGGTNTGELFF. The CDR3 DNA reads as TGCGCCAGCAGCACCACGGGGGGTACGAACACCGGGGAGCTGTTTTTT.

The J gene is TRBJ2-1, the V gene TRBV5-1, with D uncertain. V dropped 4 bases and J dropped 3 bases, with 8 bases sitting between them. The CDR3 length is 13 residues. The germline V gene encodes CDR1 SGHRS and CDR2 YFSETQ. This chain's CDR3 is CASSPPGYNEQFF. For the CDR3, the DNA is TGCGCCAGCAGCCCCCCGGGCTACAATGAGCAGTTCTTC. Full variable domain (missing parts from reference TRBV5-1 and TRBJ2-1): KAGVTQTPRYLIKTRGQQVTLSCSPISGHRSVSWYQQTPGQGLQFLFEYFSETQRNKGNFPGRFSGRQFSNSRSEMNVSTLELGDSALYLCASSPPGYNEQFFGPGTRLTVL.

The V and J genes are TRBV5-1 and TRBJ1-1; D ambiguous. Trimming cost V 4 bases and J 2 bases, with 15 bases left between them. Germline V gene lookup returns CDR1 SGHRS and CDR2 YFSETQ. The CDR3 is 15 amino acids. The CDR3 nucleotides are TGCGCCAGCAGCGCGTCTTGGACGGGAAACACTGAAGCTTTCTTT. It specifies CASSASWTGNTEAFF. The full variable domain, in which reference TRBV5-1 and TRBJ1-1 provide the parts outside the CDR3, is KAGVTQTPRYLIKTRGQQVTLSCSPISGHRSVSWYQQTPGQGLQFLFEYFSETQRNKGNFPGRFSGRQFSNSRSEMNVSTLELGDSALYLCASSASWTGNTEAFFGQGTRLTVV.

This clone was detected once. Here the CDR3 reads CASSNRRYEQYF. For the CDR3, the DNA is TGTGCCAGCAGCAACAGGCGCTACGAGCAGTACTTC. V usage is TRBV11-2 and J usage is TRBJ2-7, with D perhaps TRBD1 (5 bases). This CDR3 has 12 residues. Trimming removed 5 bases at V and 3 bases at J, with 8 bases between. Looked up from germline, CDR1 is SGHAT and CDR2 is FQNNGV.

The V and J genes are TRBV27 and TRBJ1-2, with D unresolved. V shed 6 bases and J shed 8 bases, with 10 bases lying between them. From germline, CDR1 is MNHEY and CDR2 SMNVEV (reference sequence). The CDR3 totals 11 residues. Here the CDR3 reads CASREGGGYTF. CDR3 bases: TGTGCCAGCAGGGAAGGAGGAGGCTACACCTTC.

The chain employs TRBV15 and TRBJ1-5, with TRBD1 matching over 11 bases. Germline V gene sequence: CDR1 LNHNV, CDR2 YYDKDF (reference sequence). CDR3 length equals 16 residues. V lost 0 bases and J lost 9; bases outside the gene matches: 7. CDR3 nucleotides: TGTGCCACCAGCAGAGACCCCGGGACAGGGGGAAGGCCCCAGCATTTT. Translation gives CATSRDPGTGGRPQHF.

The chain couples TRBV5-6 to TRBJ1-2; weak D call: TRBD1 (5 bases). In germline, CDR1 is SGHDT, CDR2 YYEEEE. V lost 0 bases, J lost 4 bases, and 10 bases lay in between. The CDR3 totals 14 residues. The chain's CDR3 is CASSLGQPPYGYTF. The CDR3 region has the DNA TGTGCCAGCAGCTTGGGACAGCCACCCTATGGCTACACCTTC.

The rearrangement uses TRBV7-9 and TRBJ2-3; TRBD2 matches 13 bases. Germline V lookup: CDR1 SEHNR, CDR2 FQNEAQ (reference sequence). The junction had 4 bases not matched to a gene; V was cut back by 5 bases and J by 2 bases. The CDR3 has 16 residues. The CDR3: CASSRGTSGDTDTQYF. In nucleotides, the CDR3 is TGTGCCAGCAGCCGAGGGACTAGCGGGGACACAGATACGCAGTATTTT.

V is TRBV7-2 and J is TRBJ2-3, with a possible D match to TRBD2 (5 bases). CDR3 size: 14 residues. Trimming took off 2 bases at V and 2 bases at J, with 8 bases between the two ends. In germline, CDR1 is SGHTA, CDR2 FQGNSA. The CDR3 region has the DNA TGTGCCAGCAGCTTAACTAGGGACACAGATACGCAGTATTTT. This sequence encodes CASSLTRDTDTQYF. Full variable domain (missing parts from reference TRBV7-2 and TRBJ2-3): GAGVSQSPSNKVTEKGKDVELRCDPISGHTALYWYRQSLGQGLEFLIYFQGNSAPDKSGLPSDRFSAERTGGSVSTLTIQRTQQEDSAVYLCASSLTRDTDTQYFGPGTRLTVL.

This CDR3 reads CASSLGGNLAGGTDTQYF. The CDR3 DNA is TGTGCCAGCAGCTTAGGCGGTAACCTAGCGGGCGGCACAGATACGCAGTATTTT. V and J are TRBV7-9 and TRBJ2-3, with 8 bases identical to TRBD2. The CDR3 loop spans 18 amino acids. Germline V CDR1 and CDR2: SEHNR, FQNEAQ (reference sequence). V lost 1 base, J lost 1 base, and 10 bases stayed unmatched. The full variable domain, with the rest looked up from reference TRBV7-9 and TRBJ2-3, is DTGVSQNPRHKITKRGQNVTFRCDPISEHNRLYWYRQTLGQGPEFLTYFQNEAQLEKSRLLSDRFSAERPKGSFSTLEIQRTEQGDSAMYLCASSLGGNLAGGTDTQYFGPGTRLTVL.

The V and J genes are TRBV7-2 and TRBJ1-5; D remains unclear. V gave up 4 bases and J gave up 7 bases, with 14 bases separating them. Germline CDR1 SGHTA, CDR2 FQGNSA. This CDR3 contains 14 residues. DNA for the CDR3: TGTGCCAGCAGCTCCGGACTTGCGGGGCAGCCCCAGCATTTT. Translated, it gives CASSSGLAGQPQHF.

This clone has only a few counts. V gene TRBV7-9 combines with J gene TRBJ2-5, with D maybe TRBD1 (6 bases). The CDR3 has 14 residues. CDR1 is SEHNR, CDR2 FQNEAQ, per germline (reference sequence). The germline V and J ends were trimmed by 3 bases and 1 base, with 9 bases remaining between them. The CDR3 protein is CASSFPTGQETQYF. The CDR3 bases are TGTGCCAGCAGCTTCCCGACAGGCCAAGAGACCCAGTACTTC.

This clone was observed a few times. The J gene is TRBJ2-1, the V gene TRBV12-5; TRBD1 agrees at 9 bases. The CDR3 runs 16 residues. Trimming cost V 5 bases and J 8 bases; bases outside gene matches: 13. Germline loops: CDR1 LGHNT, CDR2 FRNRAP. The CDR3 nucleotides are TGTGCTAGTGGTCTCGCCGGACAGGGGAGTTTTGATGAGCAGTTCTTC. This codes for CASGLAGQGSFDEQFF. The complete variable domain, with remaining parts taken from reference TRBV12-5 and TRBJ2-1, reads DARVTQTPRHKVTEMGQEVTMRCQPILGHNTVFWYRQTMMQGLELLAYFRNRAPLDDSGMPKDRFSAEMPDATLATLKIQPSEPRDSAVYFCASGLAGQGSFDEQFFGPGTRLTVL.

This clone was detected a few times. The CDR3 sequence is CASRKQGINSPLHF. CDR3 nucleotide sequence: TGTGCCAGCAGGAAACAGGGGATTAATTCACCCCTCCACTTT. This chain connects TRBV2 to TRBJ1-6; TRBD1 matches at 7 bases. The CDR3 is made up of 14 amino acids. CDR1 and CDR2 (germline): SNHLY, FYNNEI. Losses at the gene ends were 6 bases for V and 6 bases for J; bases not matched to a gene: 5.